A single sample gave rise to the 21 T cell receptor beta chains below, sequenced in a study of a mutant IDH1 vaccine in newly diagnosed glioma (dated by TCRdb to the early 2020s). Libraries were built with the immunoSEQ multiplex PCR assay. Drawn from immuneACCESS, this table holds only the in-frame rearrangements with V and J called that TCRdb kept. Clones are partly lost; checked studies trace under half to an unresolved V gene and leave the rest unexplained. The sample records around 56,000 clones, about 91% of which are singletons. Of the sample, over 2.5% falls within the top ten clones. Interpreted using the paper, the time point label stands for: baseline, week 1 (first vaccination visit). The treatment or condition label here, explained by the study, means: pre-vaccination baseline after standard-of-care therapy. Sequencing used PBMCs, obtained from a glioma patient treated with radiotherapy, temozolomide or both. The origin of the receptors is a man aged 45 to 65 with glioma.

The genes are TRBV21-1 and TRBJ2-1; the tabulated D call, TRBD1, remains unverified against the DNA. TRBV21-1 is flagged as a pseudogene. The CDR3 runs 13 residues. In DNA, the CDR3 is TGTGCCAGCAGAGTCACAGGGGACGATGAGCAGTTCTTC. It encodes CASRVTGDDEQFF.

The V call is TRBV2, the J call TRBJ1-5; maybe TRBD1 (5 bases). V shed 2 bases and J shed 7 bases, with 12 bases lying between them. The CDR3 loop spans 14 amino acids. Germline values: CDR1 SNHLY, CDR2 FYNNEI. The DNA of the CDR3 is TGTGCCAGCAGTGAATTGGGGCTGAGACAGCCCCAGCATTTT. Encoded protein: CASSELGLRQPQHF.

V gene TRBV5-6 combines with J gene TRBJ2-3, with unresolved D. CDR3 length equals 13 residues. Germline V gene lookup returns CDR1 SGHDT and CDR2 YYEEEE. Deletions cut 5 bases from V and 2 bases from J, with 9 bases between. This chain's CDR3 is CASSRQITDTQYF. The CDR3 nucleotides are TGTGCCAGCAGTCGGCAGATCACAGATACGCAGTATTTT.

The V and J genes are TRBV27 and TRBJ1-5; D gene ambiguous. The CDR3 loop spans 13 amino acids. Deletions cut 2 bases from V and 6 bases from J, with 8 bases between. The germline gives CDR1 MNHEY, CDR2 SMNVEV (reference sequence). The chain's CDR3 is CASSLGKVQPQHF. Here the CDR3 DNA reads TGTGCCAGCAGTTTAGGGAAGGTTCAGCCCCAGCATTTT.

The rearrangement uses TRBV4-2 and TRBJ2-3; either TRBD1 or TRBD2 may supply D (6 bases each). CDR1 and CDR2 from the germline V gene are LGHNA and YNFKEQ. CDR3 length: 16 residues. Trimming removed 0 bases at V and 11 bases at J, with 21 bases between. The DNA of the CDR3 is TGTGCCAGCAGCCAAGAACTAGACGGCCCCGGGGGCAGGCAGTATTTT. Translation gives CASSQELDGPGGRQYF.

This clone has a single count. This sequence joins TRBV19 and TRBJ1-2; D call uncertain. Germline assignment: CDR1 LNHDA and CDR2 SQIVND (reference sequence). The V gene lost 4 bases and the J gene lost 3 bases, with 9 bases spanning the gap. The CDR3 is made up of 13 amino acids. The CDR3 DNA follows: TGTGCCAGTAGTAGTGAGGCGTACTATGGCTACACCTTC. Protein product: CASSSEAYYGYTF.

The V and J genes are TRBV6-5 and TRBJ2-5; D is perhaps TRBD1 (5 bases). Germline CDR1 is MNHEY and CDR2 is SVGAGI. Deletions cut 4 bases from V and 5 bases from J, with 17 bases between. The CDR3 loop spans 15 amino acids. The CDR3 nucleotides are TGTGCCAGCAGTTGGAGTCCCAGGGTTGGGGAGACCCAGTACTTC. Translation gives CASSWSPRVGETQYF.

This clone appeared a single time. This rearrangement joins TRBV7-2 to TRBJ2-5; D is perhaps TRBD1 (6 bases). Germline assignment: CDR1 SGHTA and CDR2 FQGNSA. CDR3 length: 16 residues. V lost 4 bases, J lost 5 bases, and 20 bases lay in between. The CDR3 DNA is TGTGCCAGCAGCTCGCAGACAGGCCTCCCCAAGGAGACCCAGTACTTC. It codes for CASSSQTGLPKETQYF. The entire variable domain, with the rest obtained from reference TRBV7-2 and TRBJ2-5, is as follows: GAGVSQSPSNKVTEKGKDVELRCDPISGHTALYWYRQSLGQGLEFLIYFQGNSAPDKSGLPSDRFSAERTGGSVSTLTIQRTQQEDSAVYLCASSSQTGLPKETQYFGPGTRLLVL.

The gene calls are TRBV7-2 and TRBJ2-2; D is possibly TRBD2 (6 bases). The CDR3 is made up of 14 amino acids. Germline CDR1 SGHTA, CDR2 FQGNSA. V shed 5 bases and J shed 6 bases, with 13 bases lying between them. The CDR3 here is CASSPSLAAGELFF. CDR3 nucleotide sequence: TGTGCCAGCAGCCCATCTTTAGCGGCCGGGGAGCTGTTTTTT.

The gene calls are TRBV6-1 and TRBJ1-3; D is unresolved. V was trimmed by 3 bases and J by 0 bases, leaving 9 bases between them. The CDR3 runs to 15 residues. Germline values: CDR1 MNHNS, CDR2 SASEGT. CDR3 sequence reads: CASSDGFRSGNTIYF. DNA for the CDR3: TGTGCCAGCAGTGACGGCTTTCGCTCTGGAAACACCATATATTTT.

This chain connects TRBV2 to TRBJ2-1, with D perhaps matching TRBD2 (6 bases). Per the germline V gene, CDR1 is SNHLY and CDR2 is FYNNEI. Trimming pared 8 bases from V and 4 bases from J, leaving 15 bases between. CDR3 length equals 14 residues. This chain's CDR3 is CASEGRRTYNEQFF. The CDR3 DNA reads as TGTGCCAGCGAGGGGAGGAGGACGTACAATGAGCAGTTCTTC.

The chain employs TRBV27 and TRBJ1-3; D is possibly TRBD1 (5 bases). Germline V gene sequence: CDR1 MNHEY, CDR2 SMNVEV (reference sequence). Trimming removed 7 bases at V and 6 bases at J, with 13 bases between. The CDR3 spans 13 residues. The CDR3 region is CASMGEGKNTIYF. In nucleotides, the CDR3 is TGTGCCAGCATGGGGGAGGGCAAAAACACCATATATTTT.

The V call is TRBV29-1, the J call TRBJ1-1; 9 nucleotides align to TRBD1. Germline V CDR1 and CDR2: SQVTM, ANQGSEA. The CDR3 loop spans 12 amino acids. The CDR3 protein is CSVGQGGTEAFF. In DNA, the CDR3 is TGCAGTGTGGGACAGGGCGGCACTGAAGCTTTCTTT.

This sequence joins TRBV21-1 and TRBJ2-1; the table's D call TRBD2 went unverified against the DNA. TRBV21-1 represents a pseudogene. This CDR3 comprises 14 residues. CDR3 sequence (DNA): TGTGCCAGCAGTACTCTAGCGGGGGACAATGAGCAGTTCTTC. Protein: CASSTLAGDNEQFF.

This chain links TRBV18 with TRBJ2-3, with D tentatively TRBD1 or TRBD2 (6 bases each). This CDR3 has 15 residues. Germline CDR1 reads KGHSH; CDR2 reads LQKENI. V lost 3 bases and J lost 6, with 16 bases in between. The CDR3 loop is CASSPRKGGQDTQYF. The CDR3, as DNA: TGTGCCAGCTCACCTCGTAAGGGGGGCCAGGATACGCAGTATTTT. Based on the CDR3 plus reference TRBV18 and TRBJ2-3, the full variable domain is NAGVMQNPRHLVRRRGQEARLRCSPMKGHSHVYWYRQLPEEGLKFMVYLQKENIIDESGMPKERFSAEFPKEGPSILRIQQVVRGDSAAYFCASSPRKGGQDTQYFGPGTRLTVL.

The chain has TRBV29-1 and TRBJ1-1; D is unclear. There are 15 residues in the CDR3. Germline V lookup: CDR1 SQVTM, CDR2 ANQGSEA. Trimming removed 2 bases from V and 0 bases from J, with 13 bases in between. CDR3 sequence (DNA): TGCAGCGTTGAACTCGCGGAAAATTTGAACACTGAAGCTTTCTTT. It codes for CSVELAENLNTEAFF.

This clone is deemed medium-sized. V and J are TRBV21-1 and TRBJ2-1; TRBD1 is the table's D call, not checked against the DNA. TRBV21-1 is labeled a pseudogene. The CDR3 is 14 amino acids. The CDR3 DNA sequence: TGTGCCACCCCCCCGACAGGGAAGAACAATGAGCAGTTCTTC. This encodes CATPPTGKNNEQFF.

V gene TRBV6-1 combines with J gene TRBJ1-1; no clear D gene. Trimming pared 11 bases from V and 6 bases from J, leaving 19 bases between. The CDR3 is 13 residues long. Germline loops: CDR1 MNHNS, CDR2 SASEGT. For the CDR3, the DNA is TGTGCCCTGCAGGAGGGCGGCGGCGCTGAAGCTTTCTTT. It translates to CALQEGGGAEAFF.

The V call is TRBV6-6, the J call TRBJ1-1; TRBD1 might be the D (6 bases). The CDR3 contains 16 residues. Germline CDR1 reads MNHNY; CDR2 reads SVGAGI (reference sequence). Trimming removed 2 bases from V and 3 bases from J, with 16 bases in between. The CDR3: CASSYEQGWNHTEAFF. For the CDR3, the DNA is TGTGCCAGCAGTTACGAACAGGGATGGAATCACACTGAAGCTTTCTTT.

V and J are TRBV27 and TRBJ2-7; TRBD1 agrees at 7 bases. Germline V gives CDR1 MNHEY, CDR2 SMNVEV (reference sequence). V gave up 2 bases and J gave up 3 bases; unmatched junction bases: 1. This CDR3 contains 13 residues. The CDR3 coding sequence is TGTGCCAGCAGTTTAAGGGACAGCTACGAGCAGTACTTC. Encoded protein: CASSLRDSYEQYF.

This chain joins TRBV28 and TRBJ2-2; D is unclear. Germline CDR1 reads MDHEN; CDR2 reads SYDVKM. The CDR3 spans 17 residues. Trimming took off 1 base at V and 5 bases at J, with 17 bases between the two ends. CDR3 amino acids: CASSLYILGGRTGELFF. The CDR3 nucleotides are TGTGCCAGCAGTTTATATATCCTCGGCGGCAGGACCGGGGAGCTGTTTTTT.